This T cell receptor (beta chain) was observed in a study of blood T cell repertoires in COVID-19. TCRdb's copy holds only in-frame clones and misses some; the assay was immunoSEQ multiplex PCR. Of about 400,000 clones in the sample, about nine tenths are singletons; the top ten hold about 1.8%. This TCR was recovered from a woman in her 30s who had recovered from COVID-19. The sample taken for sequencing was PBMCs or T cells enriched from blood (not recorded which).

The CDR3 coding sequence is TGCGCCAGCAGCCAGGGACTTGAAGCTTTCTTT. This encodes CASSQGLEAFF. The chain uses TRBV4-1 and TRBJ1-1; the D gene is possibly TRBD1 (5 bases). V gave up 3 bases and J gave up 7 bases, with 6 bases separating them. Germline V gene data show CDR1 as MGHRA and CDR2 as YSYEKL. The CDR3 runs 11 residues.